This T cell receptor (beta chain) was obtained from a study of blood T cells in healthy people across ages (dated by TCRdb to between 2014 and 2017). Background on the whole study: In model experiments, template switching captured roughly one uniquely barcoded TCR beta cDNA molecule for every two T cells. Age-related changes in TCR beta repertoire diversity were measured in the study by deep sequencing normalized with unique cDNA molecular identifiers. The donors were split into four age groups: young (average 16 years), middle-aged (39), aged (about 56) and long-lived (approximately 80). Donors of different ages were randomly distributed across sequencing lanes to avoid experimental bias. Two additional independent replicas of 1 million unique cDNA reads from the same blood draw were analyzed for two donors (one aged 18 to 30 and one aged 80 or older).

What the study reported, not specific to this receptor: Estimates of total diversity based on one million sequenced T cells were regarded as lower bounds and as underestimates. Observed TCR beta diversity correlated strongly with the percentage of naive T cells measured by flow cytometry. Bulk unsorted PBMC profiling prevented conclusive comparison of naive and antigen-experienced compartments. Compared with the aged group, the long-lived group had more naive CD4+ T cells, fewer expanded clones and increased TCR diversity, a pattern suggesting age selection. Observed TCR beta diversity per million T cells fell roughly linearly with age, and a significant reduction was already apparent by age around 44. Because the CMV infection status of the donors was unknown, age-related changes in expanded clonotypes may potentially have been confounded.

Donors were around 37 systemically healthy Caucasian individuals from Russia aged roughly 6 to 90 years. Each donor gave around 9 milliliters of peripheral blood, collected into EDTA-treated Vacutainer tubes. Ficoll-Paque density-gradient centrifugation was used to isolate PBMCs, with at least 7 million per sample. Total RNA, at least 5 micrograms per sample, was extracted from PBMCs with Trizol reagent. For every donor, an aliquot of PBMCs went through flow cytometry to measure the percentages of naive CD45RAhigh/CD27high T cells. The CDR3 runs 15 amino acids, cysteine and phenylalanine included. The retained sequence is limited to the CDR3, 45 bases, with the frame set at the first base. The germline V gene (reference sequence) sets CDR1 to SGHAT and CDR2 to FQDESV. V is shortened by 1 base, J by 0 bases, and the region joining them spans 9 bases. The receptor library was made with 5' RACE. TCRdb names Illumina HiSeq 2500 as the instrument used. A second PCR of roughly 6 to 12 cycles was run with a J-beta primer mix and a sample-barcoded 5' primer. Each TCR beta cDNA molecule received a unique molecular identifier from a template-switch 5' adaptor carrying 12 random nucleotides. Each sample yielded at least 3 million CDR3-containing paired-end reads. The Mint cDNA synthesis kit, primed by a TRBC-specific oligonucleotide, was used to synthesize first-strand cDNA from all RNA. After uracil-DNA glycosylase treatment, a first 18-cycle PCR used universal primers M1SS and BC2_uni_R on all cDNA. As for the authors' bioinformatics: For normalization, 1 million high-quality reads, each with a distinct molecular identifier, were randomly selected from each sample. Reads with shared molecular identifiers were discarded instead of being binned into consensus sequences. MiTCR, run with a Q25 quality threshold and the strictest error-elimination algorithm, handled CDR3 identification, clonotype clustering and error correction. Lower-bound total TCR beta diversity was estimated with a nonparametric unseen species model using Euler transformation. In-frame beta chains were kept once TCRdb had trimmed the public reads at Q25 with fastp and called clones with MiXCR. Each CDR3 protein appears once, grouped with its most common genes and DNA. The V and J calls and clone size come from TCRdb's table, not from the authors' own analysis. For this sample there are about 1.6 million distinct CDR3 sequences; almost 35% appear just once. The ten most abundant clones make up 11% of the sample.

Comment on this clonotype: The clone's antigen remains unknown. Qualities for individual bases were not recorded, and no much larger clone is one base off.

The sequenced sample was blood. The source is a woman in her 30s in good health. The chain employs TRBV11-1 and TRBJ2-5, with no reliable assignment of the D segment. The nucleotide sequence reads TGTGCCAGCAGCTTAGACGGAACCCACCAAGAGACCCAGTACTTC. Translation gives CASSLDGTHQETQYF. Supplemented by the reference TRBV11-1 and TRBJ2-5 proteins around the CDR3, the complete variable domain is EAEVAQSPRYKITEKSQAVAFWCDPISGHATLYWYRQILGQGPELLVQFQDESVVDDSQLPKDRFSAERLKGVDSTLKIQPAELGDSAMYLCASSLDGTHQETQYFGPGTRLLVL.